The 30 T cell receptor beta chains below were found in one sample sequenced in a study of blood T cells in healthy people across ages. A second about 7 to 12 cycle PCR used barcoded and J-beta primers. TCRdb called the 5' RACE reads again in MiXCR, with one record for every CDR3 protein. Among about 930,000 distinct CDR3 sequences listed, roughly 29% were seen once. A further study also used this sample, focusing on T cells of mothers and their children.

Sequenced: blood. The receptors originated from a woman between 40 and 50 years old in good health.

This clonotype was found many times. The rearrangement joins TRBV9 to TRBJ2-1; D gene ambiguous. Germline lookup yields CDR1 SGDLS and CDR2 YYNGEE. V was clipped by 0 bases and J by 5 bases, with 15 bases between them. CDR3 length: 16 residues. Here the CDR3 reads CASSVVVGQLNNEQFF. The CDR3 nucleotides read TGTGCCAGCAGCGTAGTAGTCGGGCAACTGAACAATGAGCAGTTCTTC. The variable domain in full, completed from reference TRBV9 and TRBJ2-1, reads DSGVTQTPKHLITATGQRVTLRCSPRSGDLSVYWYQQSLDQGLQFLIQYYNGEERAKGNILERFSAQQFPDLHSELNLSSLELGDSALYFCASSVVVGQLNNEQFFGPGTRLTVL.

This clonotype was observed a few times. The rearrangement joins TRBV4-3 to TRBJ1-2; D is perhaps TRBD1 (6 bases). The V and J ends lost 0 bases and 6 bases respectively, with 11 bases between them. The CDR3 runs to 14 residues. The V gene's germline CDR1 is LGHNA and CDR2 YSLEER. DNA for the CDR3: TGCGCCAGCAGCCAAGATCAGGCAGGGGATGGCTACACCTTC. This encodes CASSQDQAGDGYTF.

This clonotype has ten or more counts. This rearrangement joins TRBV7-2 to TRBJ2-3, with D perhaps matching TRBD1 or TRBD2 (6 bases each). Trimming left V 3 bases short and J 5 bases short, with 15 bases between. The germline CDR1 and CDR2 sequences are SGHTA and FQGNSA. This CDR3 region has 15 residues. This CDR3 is CASSFRRGVGDTQYF. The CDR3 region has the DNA TGTGCCAGCAGCTTTAGGAGGGGGGTCGGAGATACGCAGTATTTT.

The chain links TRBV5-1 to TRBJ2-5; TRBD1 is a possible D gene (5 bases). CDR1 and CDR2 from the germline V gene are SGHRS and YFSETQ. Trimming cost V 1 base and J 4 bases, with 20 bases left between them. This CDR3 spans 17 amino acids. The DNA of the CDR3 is TGCGCCAGCAGCTTGACTCCTGCCAGGGATTTGGGAGAGACCCAGTACTTC. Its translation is CASSLTPARDLGETQYF. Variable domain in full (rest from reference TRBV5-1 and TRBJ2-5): KAGVTQTPRYLIKTRGQQVTLSCSPISGHRSVSWYQQTPGQGLQFLFEYFSETQRNKGNFPGRFSGRQFSNSRSEMNVSTLELGDSALYLCASSLTPARDLGETQYFGPGTRLLVL.

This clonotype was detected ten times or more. This chain's CDR3 is CASSLATSGGGEQFF. CDR3 nucleotides: TGTGCCAGCAGTTTGGCTACTAGCGGGGGCGGGGAGCAGTTCTTC. The chain has TRBV28 and TRBJ2-1; 11 bases are shared with TRBD2. The CDR3 contains 15 residues. Germline V gene lookup returns CDR1 MDHEN and CDR2 SYDVKM. Germline trimming cut 3 bases from V and 10 bases from J; bases unmatched to any gene: 8.

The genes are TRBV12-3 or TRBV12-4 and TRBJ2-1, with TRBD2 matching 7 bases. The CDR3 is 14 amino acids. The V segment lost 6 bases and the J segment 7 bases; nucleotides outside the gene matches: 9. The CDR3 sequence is CASRTRTRTNEQFF. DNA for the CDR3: TGTGCCAGCAGGACCAGGACTAGAACGAATGAGCAGTTCTTC.

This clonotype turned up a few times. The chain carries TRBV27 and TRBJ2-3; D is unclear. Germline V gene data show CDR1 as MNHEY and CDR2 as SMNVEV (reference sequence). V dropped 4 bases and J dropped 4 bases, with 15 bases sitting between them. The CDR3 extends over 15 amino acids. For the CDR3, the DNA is TGTGCCAGCAGTTCCCGCTCTCAGGCGGCAGATACGCAGTATTTT. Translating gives CASSSRSQAADTQYF.

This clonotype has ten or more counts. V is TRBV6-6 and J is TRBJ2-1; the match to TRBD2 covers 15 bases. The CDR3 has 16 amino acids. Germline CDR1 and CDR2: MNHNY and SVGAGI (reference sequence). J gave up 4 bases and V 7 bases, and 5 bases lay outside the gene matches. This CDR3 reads CASTLGTSGGYNEQFF. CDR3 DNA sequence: TGTGCCAGCACCCTAGGGACTAGCGGGGGGTACAATGAGCAGTTCTTC.

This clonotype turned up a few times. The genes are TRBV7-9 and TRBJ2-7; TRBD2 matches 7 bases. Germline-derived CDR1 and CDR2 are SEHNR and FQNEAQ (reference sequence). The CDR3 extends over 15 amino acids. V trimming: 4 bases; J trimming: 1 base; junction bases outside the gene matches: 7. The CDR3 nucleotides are TGTGCCAGCAGCTCCGGCGCGGGGGTATCCTACGAGCAGTACTTC. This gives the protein CASSSGAGVSYEQYF.

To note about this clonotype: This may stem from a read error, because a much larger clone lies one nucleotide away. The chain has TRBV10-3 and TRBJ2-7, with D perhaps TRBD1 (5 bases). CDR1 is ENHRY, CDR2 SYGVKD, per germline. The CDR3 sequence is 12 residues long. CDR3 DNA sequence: TGTACCATCGGCAGGGAAGGATACGAGCAGTACTTC. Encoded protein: CTIGREGYEQYF.

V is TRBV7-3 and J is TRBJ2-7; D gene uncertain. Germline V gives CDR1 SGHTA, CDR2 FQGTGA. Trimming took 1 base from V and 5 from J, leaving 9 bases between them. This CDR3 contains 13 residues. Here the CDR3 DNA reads TGTGCCAGCAGCTTAAATCCCAACCACGAGCAGTACTTC. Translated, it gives CASSLNPNHEQYF.

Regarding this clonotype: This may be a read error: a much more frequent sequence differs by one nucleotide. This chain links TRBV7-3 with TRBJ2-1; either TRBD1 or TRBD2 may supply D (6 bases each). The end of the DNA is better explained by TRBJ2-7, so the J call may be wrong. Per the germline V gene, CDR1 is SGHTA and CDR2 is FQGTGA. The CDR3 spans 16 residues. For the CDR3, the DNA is TGTGCCAGCAGCTTAAGCTCGGGGGCCGAATACAATGAGCAGTACTTC. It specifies CASSLSSGAEYNEQYF.

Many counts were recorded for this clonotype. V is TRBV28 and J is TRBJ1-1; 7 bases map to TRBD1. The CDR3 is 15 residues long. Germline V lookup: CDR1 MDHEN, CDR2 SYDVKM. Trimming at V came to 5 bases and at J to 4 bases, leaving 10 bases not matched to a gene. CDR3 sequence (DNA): TGTGCCAGCAGTGGTTCGGGACAGAGGAGCACTGAAGCTTTCTTT. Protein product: CASSGSGQRSTEAFF.

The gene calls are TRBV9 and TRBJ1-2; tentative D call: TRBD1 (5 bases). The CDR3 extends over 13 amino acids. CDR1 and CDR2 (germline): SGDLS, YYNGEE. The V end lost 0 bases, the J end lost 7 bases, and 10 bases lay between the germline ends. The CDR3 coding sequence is TGTGCCAGCAGCGTAGTAGCAGGGATTGGCTACACCTTC. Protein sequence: CASSVVAGIGYTF.

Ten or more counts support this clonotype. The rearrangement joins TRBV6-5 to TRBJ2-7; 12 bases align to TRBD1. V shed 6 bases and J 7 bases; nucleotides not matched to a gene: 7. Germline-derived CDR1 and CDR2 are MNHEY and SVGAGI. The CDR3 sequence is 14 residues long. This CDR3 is CASSEGQGAREQYF. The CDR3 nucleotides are TGTGCCAGCAGCGAGGGACAGGGGGCGAGAGAGCAGTACTTC.

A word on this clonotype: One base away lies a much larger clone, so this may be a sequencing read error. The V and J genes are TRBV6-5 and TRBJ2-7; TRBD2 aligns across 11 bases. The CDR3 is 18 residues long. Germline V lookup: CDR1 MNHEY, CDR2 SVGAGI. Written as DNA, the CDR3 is TGTGCCAGCAGCTACACCGTCTCTAGCGGGGGGTCCTCCCACGAGCAGTACTTC. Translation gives CASSYTVSSGGSSHEQYF.

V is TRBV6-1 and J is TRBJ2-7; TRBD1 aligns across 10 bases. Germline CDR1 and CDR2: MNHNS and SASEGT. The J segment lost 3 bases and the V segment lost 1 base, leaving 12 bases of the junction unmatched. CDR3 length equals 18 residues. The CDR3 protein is CASSEGDRDRGFRYEQYF. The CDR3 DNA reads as TGTGCCAGCAGTGAAGGGGACCGGGACAGGGGATTTCGCTACGAGCAGTACTTC.

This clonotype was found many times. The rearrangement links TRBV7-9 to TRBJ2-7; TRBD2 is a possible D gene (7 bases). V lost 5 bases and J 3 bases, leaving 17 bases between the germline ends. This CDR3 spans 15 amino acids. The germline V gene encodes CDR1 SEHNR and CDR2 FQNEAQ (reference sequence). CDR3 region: CASSTEGGGFYEQYF. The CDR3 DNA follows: TGTGCCAGCAGCACCGAAGGGGGGGGATTCTACGAGCAGTACTTC.

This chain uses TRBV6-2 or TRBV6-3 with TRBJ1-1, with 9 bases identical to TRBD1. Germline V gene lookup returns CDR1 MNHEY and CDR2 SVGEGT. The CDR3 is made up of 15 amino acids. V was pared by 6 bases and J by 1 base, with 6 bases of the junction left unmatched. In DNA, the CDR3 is TGTGCCAGCAGCTTCAACAGGGGGCGGAACACTGAAGCTTTCTTT. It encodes CASSFNRGRNTEAFF.

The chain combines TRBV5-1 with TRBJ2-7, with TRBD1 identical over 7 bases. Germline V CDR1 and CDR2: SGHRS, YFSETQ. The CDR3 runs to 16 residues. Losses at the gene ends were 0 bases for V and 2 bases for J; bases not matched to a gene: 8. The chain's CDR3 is CASSLATWDRPYEQYF. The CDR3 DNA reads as TGCGCCAGCAGCTTGGCTACGTGGGACAGACCCTACGAGCAGTACTTC.

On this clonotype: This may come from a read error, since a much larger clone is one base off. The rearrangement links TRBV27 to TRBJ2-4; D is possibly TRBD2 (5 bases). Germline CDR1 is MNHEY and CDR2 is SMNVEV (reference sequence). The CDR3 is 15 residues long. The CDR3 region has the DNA TGTGCCAGCCGTGGCGCACGGGGAGCCACAAACATTCAGTACTTC. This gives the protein CASRGARGATNIQYF.

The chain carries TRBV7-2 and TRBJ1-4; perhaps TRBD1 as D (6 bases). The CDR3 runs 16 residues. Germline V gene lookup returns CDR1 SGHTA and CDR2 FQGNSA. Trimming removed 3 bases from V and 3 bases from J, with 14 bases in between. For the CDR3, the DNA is TGTGCCAGCAGCTTTTCGGGGACATCTCCTAATGAAAAACTGTTTTTT. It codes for CASSFSGTSPNEKLFF.

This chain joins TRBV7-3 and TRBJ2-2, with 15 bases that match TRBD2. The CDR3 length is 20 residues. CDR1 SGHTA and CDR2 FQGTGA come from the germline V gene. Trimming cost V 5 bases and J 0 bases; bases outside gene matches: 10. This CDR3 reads CASSRQGLAGGTTNTGELFF. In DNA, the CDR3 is TGTGCCAGCAGCCGACAGGGACTAGCGGGGGGAACAACGAACACCGGGGAGCTGTTTTTT.

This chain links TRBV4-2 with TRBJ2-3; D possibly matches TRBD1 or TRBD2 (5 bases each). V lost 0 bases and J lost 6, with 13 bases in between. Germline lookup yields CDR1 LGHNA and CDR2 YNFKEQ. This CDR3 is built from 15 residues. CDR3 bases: TGTGCCAGCAGCCAAGACAATGCAGGGACCGATACGCAGTATTTT. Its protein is CASSQDNAGTDTQYF.

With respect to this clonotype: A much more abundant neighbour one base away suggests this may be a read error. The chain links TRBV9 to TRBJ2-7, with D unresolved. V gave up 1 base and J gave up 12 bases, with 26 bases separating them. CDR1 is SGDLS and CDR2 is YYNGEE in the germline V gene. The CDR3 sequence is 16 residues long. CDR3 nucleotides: TGTGCCAGCAGCGTAAAGGCGAATCCACAAGCAGAGACCCGGTACTTC. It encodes CASSVKANPQAETRYF.

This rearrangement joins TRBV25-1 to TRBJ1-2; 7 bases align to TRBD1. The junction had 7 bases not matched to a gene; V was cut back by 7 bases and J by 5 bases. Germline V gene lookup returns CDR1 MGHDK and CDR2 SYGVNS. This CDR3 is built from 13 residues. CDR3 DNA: TGTGCCAGCATGAAGGGGGCGGCGTATGGCTACACCTTC. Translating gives CASMKGAAYGYTF.

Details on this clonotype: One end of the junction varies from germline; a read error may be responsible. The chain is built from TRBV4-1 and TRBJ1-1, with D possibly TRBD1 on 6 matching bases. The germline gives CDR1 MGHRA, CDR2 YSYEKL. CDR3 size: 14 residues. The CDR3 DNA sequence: TGTGCCAGCACCATTAAGAAGGGGGTTACTGAAGCTTTCTTT. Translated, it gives CASTIKKGVTEAFF.

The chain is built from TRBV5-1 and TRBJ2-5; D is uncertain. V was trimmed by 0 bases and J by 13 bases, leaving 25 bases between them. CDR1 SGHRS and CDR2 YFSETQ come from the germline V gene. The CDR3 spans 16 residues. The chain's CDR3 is CASSLDSGTPAYERYF. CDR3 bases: TGCGCCAGCAGCTTGGATTCCGGAACTCCCGCCTACGAGCGGTACTTC.

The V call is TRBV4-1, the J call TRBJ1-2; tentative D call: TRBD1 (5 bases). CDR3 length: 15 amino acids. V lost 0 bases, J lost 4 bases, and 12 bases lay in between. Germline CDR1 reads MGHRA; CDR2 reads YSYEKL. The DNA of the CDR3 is TGCGCCAGCAGCCAAGACCCAGGGAATGCCTATGGCTACACCTTC. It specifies CASSQDPGNAYGYTF.

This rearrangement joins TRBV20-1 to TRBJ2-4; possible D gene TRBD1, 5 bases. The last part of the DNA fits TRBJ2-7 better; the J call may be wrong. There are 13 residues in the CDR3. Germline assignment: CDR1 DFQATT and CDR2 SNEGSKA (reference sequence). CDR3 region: CSVPKGKIHEQYF. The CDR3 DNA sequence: TGCAGTGTCCCGAAGGGGAAAATCCACGAGCAGTACTTC.